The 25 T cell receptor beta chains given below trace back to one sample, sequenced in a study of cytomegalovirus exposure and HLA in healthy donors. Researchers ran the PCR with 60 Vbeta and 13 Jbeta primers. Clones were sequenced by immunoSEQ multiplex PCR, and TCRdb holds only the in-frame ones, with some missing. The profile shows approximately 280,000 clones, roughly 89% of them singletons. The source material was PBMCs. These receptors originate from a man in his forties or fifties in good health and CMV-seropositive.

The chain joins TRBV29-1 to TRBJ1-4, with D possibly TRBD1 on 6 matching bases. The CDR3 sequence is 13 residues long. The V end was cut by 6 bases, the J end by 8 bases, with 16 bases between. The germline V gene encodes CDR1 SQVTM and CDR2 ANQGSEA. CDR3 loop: CSVRSGVKEKLFF. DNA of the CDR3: TGCAGCGTCAGATCAGGGGTAAAGGAAAAACTGTTTTTT.

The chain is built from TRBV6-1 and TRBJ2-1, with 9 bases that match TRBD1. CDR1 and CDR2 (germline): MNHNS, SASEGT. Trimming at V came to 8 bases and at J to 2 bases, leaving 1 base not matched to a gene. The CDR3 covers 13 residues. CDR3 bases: TGTGCCAGCTACAGGGGGCCCTACAATGAGCAGTTCTTC. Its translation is CASYRGPYNEQFF.

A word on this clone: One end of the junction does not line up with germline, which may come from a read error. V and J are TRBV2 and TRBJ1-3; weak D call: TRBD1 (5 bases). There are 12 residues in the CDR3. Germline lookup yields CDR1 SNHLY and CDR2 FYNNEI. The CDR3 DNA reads TGTGCCAGCAGCGAAGGGTTGCAGGGTTTATATTTT. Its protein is CASSEGLQGLYF.

Here the CDR3 reads CSVGLAGGINEQFF. Written as DNA, the CDR3 is TGCAGCGTCGGACTAGCGGGAGGGATAAATGAGCAGTTCTTC. V is TRBV29-1 and J is TRBJ2-1; 15 bases line up with TRBD2. Germline V gene lookup returns CDR1 SQVTM and CDR2 ANQGSEA. CDR3 length equals 14 residues. The V gene end was trimmed by 6 bases and the J gene end by 7 bases; junction bases not matched to a gene: 4.

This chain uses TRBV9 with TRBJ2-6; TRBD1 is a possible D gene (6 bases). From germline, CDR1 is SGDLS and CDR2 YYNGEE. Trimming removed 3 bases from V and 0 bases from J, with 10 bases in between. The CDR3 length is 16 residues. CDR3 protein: CASSEVGASGANVLTF. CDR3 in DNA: TGTGCCAGCAGCGAGGTGGGGGCCTCTGGGGCCAACGTCCTGACTTTC.

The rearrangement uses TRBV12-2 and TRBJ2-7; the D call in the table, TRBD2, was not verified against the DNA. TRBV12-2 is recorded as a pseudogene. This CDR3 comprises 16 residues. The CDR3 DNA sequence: TGTGCAAGTCGCTTGGTCCGGCTAGCAGGTCCCTACGAGCAGTACTTC. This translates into CASRLVRLAGPYEQYF.

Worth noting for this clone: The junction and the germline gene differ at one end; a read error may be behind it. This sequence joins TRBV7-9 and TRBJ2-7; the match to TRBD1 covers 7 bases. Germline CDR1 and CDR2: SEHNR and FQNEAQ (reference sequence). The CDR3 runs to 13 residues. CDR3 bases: TGTTCCAGCAGTTCAGCAGGGGGAGTCGAGCAGTACTTC. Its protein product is CSSSSAGGVEQYF.

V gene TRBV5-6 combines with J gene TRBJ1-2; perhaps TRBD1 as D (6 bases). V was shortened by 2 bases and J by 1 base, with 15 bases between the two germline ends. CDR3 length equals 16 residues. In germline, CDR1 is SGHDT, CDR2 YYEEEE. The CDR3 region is CASSLLGQGNNYGYTF. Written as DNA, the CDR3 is TGTGCCAGCAGCTTATTAGGGCAGGGGAATAACTATGGCTACACCTTC.

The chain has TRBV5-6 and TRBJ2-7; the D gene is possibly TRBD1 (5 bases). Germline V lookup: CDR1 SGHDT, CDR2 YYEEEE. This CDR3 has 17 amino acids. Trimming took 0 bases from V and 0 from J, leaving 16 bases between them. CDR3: CASSLASWADSSYEQYF. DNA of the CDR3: TGTGCCAGCAGCTTGGCCAGTTGGGCCGACAGCTCCTACGAGCAGTACTTC.

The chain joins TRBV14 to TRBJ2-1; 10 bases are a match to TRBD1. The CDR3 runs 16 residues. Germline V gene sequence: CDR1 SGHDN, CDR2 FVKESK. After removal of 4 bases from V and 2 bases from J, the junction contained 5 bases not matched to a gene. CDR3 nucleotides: TGTGCCAGCAGCCCAAGACAGGGGGCACCCTACAATGAGCAGTTCTTC. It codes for CASSPRQGAPYNEQFF.

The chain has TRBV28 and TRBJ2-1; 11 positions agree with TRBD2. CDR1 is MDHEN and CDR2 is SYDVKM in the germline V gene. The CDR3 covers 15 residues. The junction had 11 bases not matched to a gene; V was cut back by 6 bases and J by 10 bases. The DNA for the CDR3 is TGTGCCAGCAGCGGACTAGCGGGCGAGGGGGGCGAGCAGTTCTTC. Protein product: CASSGLAGEGGEQFF.

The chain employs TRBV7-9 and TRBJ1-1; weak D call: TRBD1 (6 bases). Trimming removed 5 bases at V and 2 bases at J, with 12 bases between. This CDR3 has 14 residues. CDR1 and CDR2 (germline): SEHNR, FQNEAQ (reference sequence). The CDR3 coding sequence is TGTGCCAGCAGCGAGGACAGTTATAACACTGAAGCTTTCTTT. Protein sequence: CASSEDSYNTEAFF.

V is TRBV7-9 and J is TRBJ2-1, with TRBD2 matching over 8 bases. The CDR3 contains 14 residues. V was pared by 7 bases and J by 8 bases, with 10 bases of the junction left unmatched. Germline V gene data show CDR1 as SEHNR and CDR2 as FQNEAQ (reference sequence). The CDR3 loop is CASTSSGNPHEQFF. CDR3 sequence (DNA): TGTGCCAGCACTAGTAGCGGGAACCCCCATGAGCAGTTCTTC.

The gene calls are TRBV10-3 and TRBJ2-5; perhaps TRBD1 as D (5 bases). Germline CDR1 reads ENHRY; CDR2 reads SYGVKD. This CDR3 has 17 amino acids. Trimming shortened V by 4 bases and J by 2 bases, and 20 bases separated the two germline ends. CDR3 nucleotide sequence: TGTGCCATCAGTGGGAGTTTCGACAGCCACTCGCAAGAGACCCAGTACTTC. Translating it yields CAISGSFDSHSQETQYF.

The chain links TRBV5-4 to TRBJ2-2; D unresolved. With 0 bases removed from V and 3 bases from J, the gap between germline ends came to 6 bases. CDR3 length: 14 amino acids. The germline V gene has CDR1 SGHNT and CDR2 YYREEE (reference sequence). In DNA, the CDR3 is TGTGCCAGCAGCTTGGCTTTTTACACCGGGGAGCTGTTTTTT. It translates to CASSLAFYTGELFF.

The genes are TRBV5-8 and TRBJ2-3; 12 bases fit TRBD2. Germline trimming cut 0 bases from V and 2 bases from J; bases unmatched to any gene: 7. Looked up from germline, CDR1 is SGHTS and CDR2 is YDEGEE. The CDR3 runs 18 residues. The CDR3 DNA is TGTGCCAGCAGCTTGGGGACAGGACTAGCGGGAAACACAGATACGCAGTATTTT. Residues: CASSLGTGLAGNTDTQYF. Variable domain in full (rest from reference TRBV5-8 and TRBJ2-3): EAGVTQSPTHLIKTRGQQATLRCSPISGHTSVYWYQQALGLGLQFLLWYDEGEERNRGNFPPRFSGRQFPNYSSELNVNALELEDSALYLCASSLGTGLAGNTDTQYFGPGTRLTVL.

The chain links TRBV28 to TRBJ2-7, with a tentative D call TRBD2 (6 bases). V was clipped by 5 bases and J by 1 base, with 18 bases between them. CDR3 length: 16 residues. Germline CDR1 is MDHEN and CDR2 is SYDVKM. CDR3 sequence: CASSPPYRGRSYEQYF. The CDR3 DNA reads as TGTGCCAGCAGTCCCCCCTACCGGGGGAGGTCCTACGAGCAGTACTTC.

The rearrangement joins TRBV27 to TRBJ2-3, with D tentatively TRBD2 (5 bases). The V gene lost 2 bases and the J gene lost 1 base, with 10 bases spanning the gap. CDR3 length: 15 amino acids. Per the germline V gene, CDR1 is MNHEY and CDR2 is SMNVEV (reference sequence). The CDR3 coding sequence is TGTGCCAGCAGTTTAGGTCCAGCGGGCACAGATACGCAGTATTTT. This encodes CASSLGPAGTDTQYF.

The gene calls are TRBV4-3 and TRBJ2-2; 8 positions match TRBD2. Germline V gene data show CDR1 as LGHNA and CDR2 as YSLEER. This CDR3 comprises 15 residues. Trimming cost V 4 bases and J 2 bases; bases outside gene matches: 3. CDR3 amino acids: CASSLAGINTGELFF. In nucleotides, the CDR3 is TGCGCCAGCAGCCTAGCGGGGATTAACACCGGGGAGCTGTTTTTT.

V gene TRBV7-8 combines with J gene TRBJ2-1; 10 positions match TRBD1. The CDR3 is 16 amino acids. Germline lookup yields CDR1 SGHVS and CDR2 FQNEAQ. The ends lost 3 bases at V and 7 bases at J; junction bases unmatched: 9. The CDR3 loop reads CASSFSPGQGRNEQFF. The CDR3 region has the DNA TGTGCCAGCAGCTTTTCCCCGGGACAGGGGAGGAATGAGCAGTTCTTC.

The chain's CDR3 is CASSPPGYAGNTIYF. In DNA form, the CDR3 reads TGTGCCAGCAGTCCTCCAGGTTACGCAGGAAACACCATATATTTT. This sequence joins TRBV28 and TRBJ1-3; D call uncertain. Germline assignment: CDR1 MDHEN and CDR2 SYDVKM. The CDR3 is 15 residues long. The germline V and J ends were trimmed by 5 bases and 4 bases, with 15 bases remaining between them. Looking up the rest from reference TRBV28 and TRBJ1-3 gives the full variable domain: DVKVTQSSRYLVKRTGEKVFLECVQDMDHENMFWYRQDPGLGLRLIYFSYDVKMKEKGDIPEGYSVSREKKERFSLILESASTNQTSMYLCASSPPGYAGNTIYFGEGSWLTVV.

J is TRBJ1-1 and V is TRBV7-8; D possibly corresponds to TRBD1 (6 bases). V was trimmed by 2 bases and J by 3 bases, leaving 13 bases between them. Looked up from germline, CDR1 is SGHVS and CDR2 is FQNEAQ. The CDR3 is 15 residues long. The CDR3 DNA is TGTGCCAGCAGCTTAACCCGGGGGGCCGACACTGAAGCTTTCTTT. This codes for CASSLTRGADTEAFF. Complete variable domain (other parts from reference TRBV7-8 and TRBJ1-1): GAGVSQSPRYKVAKRGQDVALRCDPISGHVSLFWYQQALGQGPEFLTYFQNEAQLDKSGLPSDRFFAERPEGSVSTLKIQRTQQEDSAVYLCASSLTRGADTEAFFGQGTRLTVV.

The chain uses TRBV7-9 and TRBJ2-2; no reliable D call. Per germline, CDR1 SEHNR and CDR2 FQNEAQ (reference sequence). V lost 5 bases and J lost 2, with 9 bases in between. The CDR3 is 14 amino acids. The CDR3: CASSPGHNTGELFF. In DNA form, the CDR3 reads TGTGCCAGCAGCCCTGGCCATAACACCGGGGAGCTGTTTTTT.

The DNA of the CDR3 is TGCAGTGCTAGTAAGAGAGATACGCAGTATTTT. Translated: CSASKRDTQYF. The V gene is TRBV20-1, the J gene TRBJ2-3; no reliable D call. V lost 3 bases and J 5 bases, leaving 6 bases between the germline ends. CDR1 is DFQATT and CDR2 is SNEGSKA in the germline V gene (reference sequence). This CDR3 comprises 11 residues.

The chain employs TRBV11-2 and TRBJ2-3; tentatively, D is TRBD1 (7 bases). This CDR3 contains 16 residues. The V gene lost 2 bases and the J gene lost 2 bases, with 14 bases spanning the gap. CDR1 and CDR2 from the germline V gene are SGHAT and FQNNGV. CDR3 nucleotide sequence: TGTGCCAGCAGCTTAACGGGGGACAGTTACACAGATACGCAGTATTTT. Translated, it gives CASSLTGDSYTDTQYF.